This T cell receptor beta chain was obtained from a study of CD8 T cells in ankylosing spondylitis. The ends lost 10 bases at V and 3 bases at J; junction bases unmatched: 6. The CDR3 is 13 amino acids. Each CDR3 protein gets one entry after TCRdb re-called the 5' RACE reads with MiXCR. The table shows more than 250,000 distinct CDR3 sequences, with 6.5% to 10% occurring only once. General study findings and limits: What seemed typical of ankylosing spondylitis blood was a TCR beta motif built from about 8 highly homologous variants.

In this sample, this clonotype turned up many times. The antigen is undetermined. The specimen sequenced was blood, either unsorted or a sorted T cell fraction (not recorded which). The rearrangement joins TRBV12-3 or TRBV12-4 to TRBJ2-1; 7 bases agree with TRBD2. This sequence was found in a male donor with ankylosing spondylitis. CDR3 in amino acids: CAINLADYNEQFF. CDR3 sequence (DNA): TGTGCCATCAATCTAGCGGACTACAATGAGCAGTTCTTC.